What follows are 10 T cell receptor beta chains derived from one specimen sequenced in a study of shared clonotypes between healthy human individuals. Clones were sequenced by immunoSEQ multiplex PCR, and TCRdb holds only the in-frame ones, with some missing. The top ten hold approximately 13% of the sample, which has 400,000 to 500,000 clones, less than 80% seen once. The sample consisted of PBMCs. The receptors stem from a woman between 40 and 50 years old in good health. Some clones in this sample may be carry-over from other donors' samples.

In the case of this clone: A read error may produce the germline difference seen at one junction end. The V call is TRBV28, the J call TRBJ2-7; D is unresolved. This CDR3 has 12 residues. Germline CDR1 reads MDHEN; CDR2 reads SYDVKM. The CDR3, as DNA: TGTGCCGGCAGTTTATTAGGGTACGAGCAGTACTTC. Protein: CAGSLLGYEQYF.

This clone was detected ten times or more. The chain's CDR3 is CASREETGASGELFF. CDR3 nucleotide sequence: TGTGCCAGCAGAGAGGAGACAGGGGCGTCCGGGGAGCTGTTTTTT. The rearrangement links TRBV6-4 to TRBJ2-2, with 8 bases that match TRBD1. The germline V gene encodes CDR1 MRHNA and CDR2 SNTAGT. The CDR3 is 15 amino acids. Trimming at V came to 6 bases and at J to 6 bases, leaving 9 bases not matched to a gene.

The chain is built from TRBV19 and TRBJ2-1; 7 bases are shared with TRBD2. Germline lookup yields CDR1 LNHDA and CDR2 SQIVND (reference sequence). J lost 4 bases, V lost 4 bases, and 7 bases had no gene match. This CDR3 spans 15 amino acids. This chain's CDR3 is CASSTTRGVYNEQFF. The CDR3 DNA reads TGTGCCAGTAGTACCACCCGGGGGGTATACAATGAGCAGTTCTTC.

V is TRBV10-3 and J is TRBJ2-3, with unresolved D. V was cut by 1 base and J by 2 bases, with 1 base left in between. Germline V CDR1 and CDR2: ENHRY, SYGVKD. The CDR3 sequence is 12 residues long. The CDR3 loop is CAISEYTDTQYF. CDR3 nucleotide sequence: TGTGCCATCAGTGAGTACACAGATACGCAGTATTTT.

CDR3 residues: CASSEREMNEQFF. In DNA, the CDR3 is TGTGCCAGCAGTGAGAGGGAGATGAATGAGCAGTTCTTC. The rearrangement joins TRBV6-4 to TRBJ2-1, with D perhaps matching TRBD2 (5 bases). Between the trimmed V and J ends, which lost 3 bases and 7 bases, there was a span of 10 bases. This CDR3 has 13 amino acids. The germline CDR1 and CDR2 sequences are MRHNA and SNTAGT.

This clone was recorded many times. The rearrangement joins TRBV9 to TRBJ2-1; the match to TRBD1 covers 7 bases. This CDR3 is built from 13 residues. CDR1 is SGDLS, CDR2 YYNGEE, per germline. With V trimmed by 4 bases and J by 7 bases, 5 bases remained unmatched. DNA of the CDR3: TGTGCCAGCAGCCAGAGGGGGCGAAATGAGCAGTTCTTC. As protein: CASSQRGRNEQFF.

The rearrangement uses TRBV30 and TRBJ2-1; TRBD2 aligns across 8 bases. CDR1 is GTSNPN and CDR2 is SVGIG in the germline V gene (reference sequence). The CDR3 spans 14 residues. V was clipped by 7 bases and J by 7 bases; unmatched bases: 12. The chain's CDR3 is CAYQRLAPANEQFF. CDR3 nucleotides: TGTGCCTATCAACGACTAGCGCCCGCTAATGAGCAGTTCTTC. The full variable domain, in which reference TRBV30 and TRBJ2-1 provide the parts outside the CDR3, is SQTIHQWPATLVQPVGSPLSLECTVEGTSNPNLYWYRQAAGRGLQLLFYSVGIGQISSEVPQNLSASRPQDRQFILSSKKLLLSDSGFYLCAYQRLAPANEQFFGPGTRLTVL.

The CDR3 loop is CAWSVLDEQYF. CDR3 DNA sequence: TGTGCCTGGAGTGTACTGGACGAGCAGTACTTC. The chain combines TRBV30 with TRBJ2-5; no clear D gene. The J call is doubtful: the DNA matches TRBJ2-7 better. Germline CDR1 and CDR2: GTSNPN and SVGIG (reference sequence). The CDR3 length is 11 residues.

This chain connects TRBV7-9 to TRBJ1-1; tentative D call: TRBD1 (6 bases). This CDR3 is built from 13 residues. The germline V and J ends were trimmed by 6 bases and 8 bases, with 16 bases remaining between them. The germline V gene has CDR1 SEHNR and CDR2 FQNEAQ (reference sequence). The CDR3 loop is CASSLLATGEAFF. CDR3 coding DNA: TGTGCCAGCAGTCTCCTGGCGACAGGCGAAGCTTTCTTT.

CDR3 nucleotide sequence: TGTGCCAGCAGCTACCCCGGGCAAAGCGGAGATACGCAGTATTTT. This encodes CASSYPGQSGDTQYF. This sequence joins TRBV6-6 and TRBJ2-3, with a tentative D call TRBD2 (5 bases). Germline CDR1 reads MNHNY; CDR2 reads SVGAGI (reference sequence). Trimming left V 6 bases short and J 5 bases short, with 18 bases between. This CDR3 region has 15 residues.